A selection of T cell receptor beta chains follows, all from one sample in a study of T cell responses to AZD1222 COVID-19 vaccine. Clones were read by immunoSEQ multiplex PCR, and TCRdb kept only the in-frame ones, dropping some. The data show 180,000 or so clones, with around 95% seen just once and 0.64% held by the top ten. Sequencing was performed on peripheral blood, taken on day 0 of AZD1222 vaccination. The receptors originated from an adult in good health. The CDR3 runs from the conserved cysteine through the conserved F or W. Fields, in order: V gene, J gene, D gene, clone size, CDR3 protein, CDR3 DNA. The D gene is left open where the match is weak. Clone size is stated in some rows and not others, as once, few, many or a class when expanded.

>TRBV29-1|TRBJ1-2|.|.
CSVTRSLYGYTF
TGCAGCGTGACCCGGTCCCTCTATGGCTACACCTTC
>TRBV28|TRBJ1-3|.|.
CASSFTRAGTIYF
TGTGCCAGCAGTTTTACCAGGGCCGGCACCATATATTTT
>TRBV7-2|TRBJ1-1|.|.
CASRLSGATRPNTEAFF
TGTGCCAGCAGACTTTCCGGAGCGACAAGGCCGAACACTGAAGCTTTCTTT
>TRBV28|TRBJ1-2|.|.
CAGWNGQFNYGYTF
TGTGCCGGTTGGAACGGACAGTTTAACTATGGCTACACCTTC
>TRBV15|TRBJ1-2|.|.
CATLGTSYGYTF
TGTGCCACCCTGGGGACCAGCTATGGCTACACCTTC
>TRBV15|TRBJ2-1|.|.
CATSRVRGNEQFF
TGTGCCACCAGCAGAGTACGTGGGAATGAGCAGTTCTTC
>TRBV6-1|TRBJ2-7|.|.
CASSEFAGVSYEQYF
TGTGCCAGCAGTGAATTTGCAGGGGTCTCCTACGAGCAGTACTTC
>TRBV11-3|TRBJ2-1|.|.
CASSSDNEQFF
TGTGCCAGCAGCTCAGACAATGAGCAGTTCTTC
>TRBV3-1/TRBV3-2|TRBJ2-2|.|.
CASTPRGTGELFF
TGTGCCAGCACCCCGAGGGGTACCGGGGAGCTGTTTTTT
>TRBV3-1/TRBV3-2|TRBJ1-4|.|.
CASSQFRDNNEKLFF
TGTGCCAGCAGCCAATTCCGGGACAATAATGAAAAACTGTTTTTT
>TRBV10-3|TRBJ2-1|.|.
CAISGVDLSSYNEQFF
TGTGCCATCAGTGGGGTTGACCTAAGCTCCTACAATGAGCAGTTCTTC
>TRBV12-3/TRBV12-4|TRBJ2-1|.|.
CASSLFSNEQFF
TGTGCCAGCAGTTTATTTAGCAACGAGCAGTTCTTC
>TRBV20-1|TRBJ1-4|.|.
CSARGAEKLFF
TGCAGTGCTAGAGGCGCTGAAAAACTGTTTTTT
>TRBV3-1/TRBV3-2|TRBJ1-1|.|.
CASSPFVLGDTEAFF
TGTGCCAGCAGCCCCTTTGTCTTGGGGGACACTGAAGCTTTCTTT
>TRBV7-9|TRBJ1-1|TRBD1|.
CASSSGQGDTEAFF
TGTGCCAGCAGCTCCGGACAGGGGGACACTGAAGCTTTCTTT
>TRBV10-1|TRBJ1-6|.|.
CASSESRGPLHF
TGCGCCAGCAGTGAGTCGAGGGGCCCCCTCCACTTT
>TRBV19|TRBJ1-6|.|.
CASSIIVFGGGLDSPLHF
TGTGCCAGTAGTATAATAGTCTTCGGGGGCGGACTCGATTCACCCCTCCACTTT
>TRBV5-4|TRBJ2-7|TRBD1|.
CASSPMDRGEQYF
TGTGCCAGCAGCCCGATGGACAGGGGCGAGCAGTACTTC
>TRBV3-1/TRBV3-2|TRBJ1-2|TRBD1|.
CASRGTGYGYTF
TGTGCCAGCAGGGGGACAGGCTATGGCTACACCTTC
>TRBV6-1|TRBJ1-5|.|.
CASSDEAGKLRSNQPQHF
TGTGCCAGCAGTGATGAGGCGGGCAAACTTAGGAGCAATCAGCCCCAGCATTTT
>TRBV2|TRBJ2-7|TRBD1|.
CASRRGQGALVEQYF
TGTGCCAGCAGGAGGGGACAGGGGGCATTGGTCGAGCAGTACTTC
>TRBV15|TRBJ1-2|.|.
CATSRGVPLDGYTF
TGTGCCACCAGCAGAGGGGTCCCTCTTGATGGCTACACCTTC
>TRBV2|TRBJ2-7|.|.
CASSDPRLTSSYEQYF
TGTGCCAGCAGTGACCCCCGGCTTACGAGCTCCTACGAGCAGTACTTC
>TRBV7-9|TRBJ2-1|.|.
CASSLRGGAYNEQFF
TGTGCCAGCAGCTTAAGGGGGGGCGCCTACAATGAGCAGTTCTTC
>TRBV6-5|TRBJ2-1|.|.
CASIGDEQFF
TGTGCCAGCATAGGGGATGAGCAGTTCTTC
>TRBV10-3|TRBJ1-1|.|.
CAISERSMNTEAFF
TGTGCCATCAGCGAAAGATCGATGAACACTGAAGCTTTCTTT
>TRBV6-5|TRBJ2-1|.|.
CASSRAAGYNEQFF
TGTGCCAGCTCCAGGGCGGCAGGCTACAATGAGCAGTTCTTC
>TRBV28|TRBJ2-4|.|.
CASRGRKNIQYF
TGTGCCAGTAGGGGACGCAAAAACATTCAGTACTTC
>TRBV28|TRBJ1-1|.|.
CASTLDRNTEAFF
TGTGCCAGCACCCTGGACAGAAACACTGAAGCTTTCTTT
>TRBV12-5|TRBJ1-4|.|.
CASGPSQGGSEKLFF
TGTGCTAGTGGTCCTTCACAGGGAGGAAGTGAAAAACTGTTTTTT
>TRBV12-3/TRBV12-4|TRBJ1-1|.|.
CASSFDSTTEAFF
TGTGCCAGCAGTTTTGATTCTACCACTGAAGCTTTCTTT
>TRBV5-4|TRBJ1-2|.|.
CASSPVGSAYGYTF
TGTGCCAGCAGCCCCGTAGGGTCTGCCTATGGCTACACCTTC
>TRBV2|TRBJ2-5|.|.
CAGSWGSQETQYF
TGTGCCGGATCCTGGGGATCCCAAGAGACCCAGTACTTC
>TRBV5-4|TRBJ1-3|.|.
CASSKGGGSGNTIYF
TGTGCCAGCAGTAAAGGTGGTGGTTCGGGAAACACCATATATTTT
>TRBV4-1|TRBJ2-7|.|.
CASSHIQGGYEQYF
TGCGCCAGCAGCCACATACAGGGTGGCTACGAGCAGTACTTC
>TRBV3-1/TRBV3-2|TRBJ1-1|.|.
CASSQMQGYTEAFF
TGTGCCAGCAGCCAGATGCAGGGTTACACTGAAGCTTTCTTT
>TRBV6-5|TRBJ2-7|.|.
CASSYSDVRYEQYF
TGTGCCAGCAGTTACTCGGACGTACGCTACGAGCAGTACTTC
>TRBV19|TRBJ2-7|TRBD2|.
CASSTGLAGYEQYF
TGTGCCAGTAGTACCGGACTAGCGGGATACGAGCAGTACTTC
>TRBV7-9|TRBJ2-1|TRBD2|.
CASSFQRENNNEQFF
TGTGCCAGCAGCTTCCAGCGGGAGAACAACAATGAGCAGTTCTTC
>TRBV7-3|TRBJ2-2|TRBD2|.
CASSLGLAGTGELFF
TGTGCCAGCAGCCTGGGACTAGCGGGCACCGGGGAGCTGTTTTTT
>TRBV10-3|TRBJ2-1|.|once
CAIRDSNEQFF
TGTGCCATCAGGGACTCCAATGAGCAGTTCTTC
>TRBV6-4|TRBJ2-3|TRBD2|few
CASSEAGGTDTQYF
TGTGCCAGCAGTGAAGCGGGAGGGACAGATACGCAGTATTTT
>TRBV6-5|TRBJ1-5|TRBD1|.
CASRNRGRQPQHF
TGTGCCAGCAGAAACAGGGGGCGTCAGCCCCAGCATTTT
>TRBV27|TRBJ1-3|.|few
CASSLSPPGASGNTIYF
TGTGCCAGCAGTTTATCGCCCCCAGGCGCCTCTGGAAACACCATATATTTT
>TRBV11-1|TRBJ1-6|TRBD1|.
CASSPRGQSLHF
TGTGCCAGCAGCCCTAGGGGACAGAGCCTCCACTTT
>TRBV6-5|TRBJ1-1|TRBD1|once
CASTRTGDTEAFF
TGTGCCAGCACCCGGACAGGGGACACTGAAGCTTTCTTT
>TRBV6-5|TRBJ1-2|.|.
CASSLSGYGYTF
TGTGCCAGCAGCCTGTCGGGGTATGGCTACACCTTC